This TCR beta chain is from a study of memory CD8 T cells in hepatitis C reinfection. The data were produced by immunoSEQ multiplex PCR, yet TCRdb's version contains in-frame clones alone and is incomplete. Of 6,200 or so clones in the sample, 80% to 90% were seen once. Noted time point: pre-reinfection, 55 to 20 weeks before reinfection detection. The sorted cells went straight to TCR sequencing with no prior in vitro expansion. The CDR3 spans 14 residues. CDR1 is ENHRY and CDR2 is SYGVKD in the germline V gene. V lost 3 bases and J lost 7; bases outside the gene matches: 2. This receptor was taken from a man aged 45-60 years with hepatitis C virus infection. This rearrangement joins TRBV10-3 to TRBJ2-1; 11 bases match TRBD2. Sequenced material: naive CD8+ T cells sorted from blood. CDR3 coding DNA: TGTGCCATCAGTGATAGCGGGAGGGCAAATGAGCAGTTCTTC. Translation gives CAISDSGRANEQFF.